Sequencing of this TCR beta chain was carried out in a study of cytomegalovirus exposure and HLA in healthy donors. It was with 60 Vbeta and 13 Jbeta primers that the PCR ran. Generated by immunoSEQ multiplex PCR, the TCRdb table keeps only in-frame clones and is missing some. The table shows some 180,000 clones, with roughly 80% occurring only once. The table lists this clone with a few counts. Material: PBMCs. The sequence came from a female donor in good health and CMV-seronegative.

CDR3 sequence reads: CASRLADPQYF. Here the CDR3 DNA reads TGTGCCAGCAGATTAGCGGATCCGCAGTATTTT. This chain joins TRBV2 and TRBJ2-3, with TRBD2 as a possible D gene (6 bases). The CDR3 spans 11 residues. Trimming shortened V by 6 bases and J by 10 bases, and 11 bases separated the two germline ends. Germline assignment: CDR1 SNHLY and CDR2 FYNNEI.